This TCR beta chain was obtained from a study of PD-1 blockade in classical Hodgkin lymphoma. In regard to this clone: Its antigen is not identified.

Every patient experienced relapse after autologous stem cell transplantation, and brentuximab vedotin exposure varied. Points from the study as a whole: At C4D1, TCR diversity had climbed significantly for CD4+ cells, though not for CD8+ cells. Baseline TCR diversity was reportedly lower in newly diagnosed patients than in healthy donors. It was reported as lower still in relapsed/refractory patients. Repertoires differed for reasons still undefined, possibly disease activity or prior therapy.

This table comes from immunoSEQ multiplex PCR, and its TCRdb copy is limited to in-frame clones, with some not included. The table has roughly 30,000 clones, 70% to 90% seen once. Per germline, CDR1 MNHEY and CDR2 SMNVEV (reference sequence). The length of the CDR3 is 14 residues. The ends were cut back, 10 bases at V and 5 bases at J, with 19 bases in the middle. Here the sequenced sample was peripheral blood mononuclear cells (PBMCs), taken before the second cycle of nivolumab. This receptor was identified in a human donor with classical Hodgkin lymphoma. The rearrangement links TRBV27 to TRBJ2-3; the D gene is possibly TRBD1 (6 bases). The CDR3 is CAIAPRGFGDTQYF. The CDR3 nucleotides read TGTGCCATCGCTCCCAGGGGTTTCGGAGATACGCAGTATTTT.